This T cell receptor (beta chain) was identified during a study of blood T cells in healthy people across ages. The use of a sample-barcoded 5' primer and a J-beta primer mix characterized a second PCR of roughly 6 to 11 cycles. TCRdb processed the 5' RACE reads anew with MiXCR; each CDR3 protein has one entry. The sample lists around 1,600,000 distinct CDR3 sequences, roughly 43% occurring once. The clonotype originates from a woman younger than 35 in good health. Sequenced: blood.

The CDR3 DNA follows: TGTGCCAGCAGTTTAGGTCAGGGACCGTCTAATGGCTACACCTTC. Protein product: CASSLGQGPSNGYTF. The chain combines TRBV12-3 or TRBV12-4 with TRBJ1-2, with D maybe TRBD1 (5 bases). The CDR3 has 15 amino acids. Trimming took off 1 base at V and 6 bases at J, with 15 bases between the two ends.